Listed here are 27 T cell receptor beta chains from one sample, sequenced in a study of PD-1 blockade in classical Hodgkin lymphoma. The time point denotes: cycle 4 day 1 (C4D1), after 5 to 7 weeks of nivolumab. Each patient's relapse followed autologous stem cell transplantation, and brentuximab vedotin exposure varied. Generated by immunoSEQ multiplex PCR, the TCRdb table keeps only in-frame clones and is missing some. The table has about 25,000 clones, about 72% seen once; the top ten hold 25% to 30%. The sequencing here drew on peripheral blood mononuclear cells (PBMCs), taken before the fourth cycle of nivolumab. These receptors originate from a human donor with classical Hodgkin lymphoma.

Only one count was recorded for this clone. The chain joins TRBV5-5 to TRBJ1-2; a possible D gene is TRBD1 (5 bases). V shed 0 bases and J shed 8 bases, with 20 bases lying between them. From germline, CDR1 is SGHKS and CDR2 YYEKEE (reference sequence). CDR3 length: 16 residues. This CDR3 reads CASSLVGGERGRGYTF. Here the CDR3 DNA reads TGTGCCAGCAGCTTGGTTGGTGGGGAAAGGGGACGGGGCTACACCTTC. The full variable domain, its missing parts supplied by reference TRBV5-5 and TRBJ1-2, is DAGVTQSPTHLIKTRGQQVTLRCSPISGHKSVSWYQQVLGQGPQFIFQYYEKEERGRGNFPDRFSARQFPNYSSELNVNALLLGDSALYLCASSLVGGERGRGYTFGSGTRLTVV.

The rearrangement uses TRBV2 and TRBJ1-2, with D uncertain. CDR3 length: 13 residues. Germline V gives CDR1 SNHLY, CDR2 FYNNEI. The V end lost 6 bases, the J end lost 2 bases, and 10 bases lay between the germline ends. DNA of the CDR3: TGTGCCAGCAGCTTCATCGGAAACTATGGCTACACCTTC. It encodes CASSFIGNYGYTF.

The chain recombines TRBV5-5 with TRBJ1-1; D perhaps matches TRBD1 (6 bases). The germline CDR1 and CDR2 sequences are SGHKS and YYEKEE (reference sequence). The CDR3 has 13 amino acids. Trimming left V 4 bases short and J 6 bases short, with 13 bases between. CDR3 in DNA: TGTGCCAGCAGCCCTGGGGGCATCTCTGAAGCTTTCTTT. It yields the protein CASSPGGISEAFF.

A remark on this clone: A much larger clone differs by one base, so this may be a read error. The chain links TRBV5-4 to TRBJ2-3; 7 bases are shared with TRBD2. CDR1 and CDR2 (germline): SGHNT, YYREEE (reference sequence). This CDR3 contains 13 residues. Here the CDR3 reads CAYSGAPADTRYF. For the CDR3, the DNA is TGTGCCTACAGCGGGGCACCCGCGGATACGCGGTATTTT.

The chain carries TRBV28 and TRBJ2-2, with a possible D match to TRBD2 (7 bases). Trimming left V 6 bases short and J 3 bases short, with 17 bases between. The CDR3 is made up of 16 amino acids. CDR1 is MDHEN and CDR2 is SYDVKM in the germline V gene. The CDR3 bases are TGTGCCAGCAGCCGAGGGGGGGGTTCCGACACCGGGGAGCTGTTTTTT. Its protein product is CASSRGGGSDTGELFF. The whole variable domain, filled in from reference TRBV28 and TRBJ2-2, reads DVKVTQSSRYLVKRTGEKVFLECVQDMDHENMFWYRQDPGLGLRLIYFSYDVKMKEKGDIPEGYSVSREKKERFSLILESASTNQTSMYLCASSRGGGSDTGELFFGEGSRLTVL.

The CDR3 region is CASRQTGVTGELFF. The CDR3 coding sequence is TGCGCCAGCAGGCAGACAGGGGTCACCGGGGAGCTGTTTTTT. The chain uses TRBV10-2 and TRBJ2-2; 8 nucleotides line up with TRBD1. The CDR3 loop spans 14 amino acids. From germline, CDR1 is WSHSY and CDR2 SAAADI. J gave up 4 bases and V 6 bases, and 4 bases lay outside the gene matches.

The chain joins TRBV29-1 to TRBJ2-6, with TRBD1 matching 12 bases. Germline CDR1 SQVTM, CDR2 ANQGSEA. There are 17 residues in the CDR3. V lost 7 bases to trimming and J lost 3 bases; unmatched junction nucleotides: 10. The CDR3 sequence is CSGEGDRGRGGANVLTF. CDR3 DNA: TGCAGCGGGGAGGGGGACAGGGGGCGGGGTGGGGCCAACGTCCTGACTTTC.

J is TRBJ2-5 and V is TRBV5-1; D is ambiguous. V lost 2 bases and J lost 6, with 8 bases in between. The germline gives CDR1 SGHRS, CDR2 YFSETQ. The CDR3 has 12 residues. The CDR3 coding sequence is TGCGCCAGCAGCTTAGAGGCACAGACCCAGTACTTC. Translated: CASSLEAQTQYF.

This clone has only a few counts. The gene calls are TRBV29-1 and TRBJ2-2, with D possibly called TRBD1 or TRBD2 (5 bases each). The germline gives CDR1 SQVTM, CDR2 ANQGSEA. Trimming pared 4 bases from V and 4 bases from J, leaving 10 bases between. CDR3 length: 13 residues. DNA of the CDR3: TGCAGCGTTGTATATGGGGGCACCGGGGAGCTGTTTTTT. As protein: CSVVYGGTGELFF.

V gene TRBV6-5 combines with J gene TRBJ1-2; D is unclear. V dropped 5 bases and J dropped 5 bases, with 12 bases sitting between them. CDR1 and CDR2 (germline): MNHEY, SVGAGI. The CDR3 covers 13 residues. Written as DNA, the CDR3 is TGTGCCAGCAGTAGAGACGGGGTATATGGCTACACCTTC. Translating it yields CASSRDGVYGYTF.

This clone was counted once. V gene TRBV28 combines with J gene TRBJ2-1; 8 bases are a match to TRBD1. J gave up 6 bases and V 7 bases, and 11 bases lay outside the gene matches. The CDR3 covers 15 residues. Germline lookup yields CDR1 MDHEN and CDR2 SYDVKM. Written as DNA, the CDR3 is TGTGCCAGCACATTACCGGGACAGGCTACCAATGAGCAGTTCTTC. Translation gives CASTLPGQATNEQFF.

The chain employs TRBV5-1 and TRBJ2-1; the D gene is possibly TRBD2 (5 bases). The germline V and J ends were trimmed by 0 bases and 3 bases, with 10 bases remaining between them. The CDR3 contains 15 residues. Germline CDR1 and CDR2: SGHRS and YFSETQ. CDR3 bases: TGCGCCAGCAGCTTGGAAACGGGGTTCTACAATGAGCAGTTCTTC. Its protein is CASSLETGFYNEQFF. The variable domain in full, with the rest retrieved from reference TRBV5-1 and TRBJ2-1, is KAGVTQTPRYLIKTRGQQVTLSCSPISGHRSVSWYQQTPGQGLQFLFEYFSETQRNKGNFPGRFSGRQFSNSRSEMNVSTLELGDSALYLCASSLETGFYNEQFFGPGTRLTVL.

This chain links TRBV10-3 with TRBJ2-1; D not resolved. The germline V gene encodes CDR1 ENHRY and CDR2 SYGVKD. There are 11 residues in the CDR3. V lost 5 bases and J lost 5, with 4 bases in between. Written as DNA, the CDR3 is TGTGCCATCAGTTCAAACAATGAGCAGTTCTTC. Translation: CAISSNNEQFF.

The chain recombines TRBV28 with TRBJ2-4; a weak D match, TRBD1 (7 bases). Trimming took 6 bases from V and 4 from J, leaving 22 bases between them. Germline V gene sequence: CDR1 MDHEN, CDR2 SYDVKM. The CDR3 is 17 amino acids. The CDR3 loop reads CASRRGGGGERKNIQYF. The CDR3 DNA follows: TGTGCCAGCAGGAGAGGTGGAGGGGGCGAGAGGAAAAACATTCAGTACTTC.

The chain links TRBV18 to TRBJ2-5; 7 bases align to TRBD2. V lost 2 bases and J lost 4; bases outside the gene matches: 22. This CDR3 region has 20 residues. Germline V CDR1 and CDR2: KGHSH, LQKENI. Here the CDR3 DNA reads TGTGCCAGCTCACCATACGGACGGCGGGAGTACCAGACACAAGGAGAGACCCAGTACTTC. It yields the protein CASSPYGRREYQTQGETQYF.

The chain is built from TRBV5-4 and TRBJ1-1; D is unresolved. Trimming cost V 1 base and J 1 base, with 5 bases left between them. The CDR3 consists of 13 residues. Germline CDR1 SGHNT, CDR2 YYREEE (reference sequence). The CDR3 spells CASSLKTNTEAFF. Here the CDR3 DNA reads TGTGCCAGCAGCTTGAAGACGAACACTGAAGCTTTCTTT.

V usage is TRBV20-1 and J usage is TRBJ2-1; D unclear. The CDR3 loop spans 10 amino acids. Germline V lookup: CDR1 DFQATT, CDR2 SNEGSKA (reference sequence). V was pared by 8 bases and J by 10 bases, with 12 bases between. The CDR3 nucleotides are TGCAGTTCCAGGACGGTAGAGCAGTTCTTC. Encoded protein: CSSRTVEQFF.

This clone is labeled as medium-sized. The chain uses TRBV5-4 and TRBJ2-4, with 7 bases that match TRBD2. Germline assignment: CDR1 SGHNT and CDR2 YYREEE (reference sequence). This CDR3 contains 14 residues. V trimming: 3 bases; J trimming: 16 bases; junction bases outside the gene matches: 16. The CDR3 DNA is TGTGCCAGCAGCTATGGGGGGGGACCGCAACAAGGTTACTTC. Protein product: CASSYGGGPQQGYF.

This clone has just a few counts. The chain carries TRBV6-6 and TRBJ2-2; 11 bases map to TRBD2. The CDR3 has 15 residues. Trimming cost V 7 bases and J 7 bases; bases outside gene matches: 8. The germline gives CDR1 MNHNY, CDR2 SVGAGI (reference sequence). The CDR3 coding sequence is TGTGCCAGCATGGTAGCGGGGGGGCCCGGCGGGGAGCTGTTTTTT. Translated: CASMVAGGPGGELFF.

The rearrangement uses TRBV6-5 and TRBJ2-2, with 7 bases lining up with TRBD1. The CDR3 runs 15 residues. V lost 6 bases to trimming and J lost 3 bases; unmatched junction nucleotides: 7. The germline CDR1 and CDR2 sequences are MNHEY and SVGAGI. CDR3 bases: TGTGCCAGCAGCGCTCCGGGACAGCACACCGGGGAGCTGTTTTTT. It is translated as CASSAPGQHTGELFF.

This chain uses TRBV5-6 with TRBJ2-5; 7 bases are shared with TRBD1. Per germline, CDR1 SGHDT and CDR2 YYEEEE. The CDR3 is made up of 14 amino acids. Trimming cost V 3 bases and J 5 bases; bases outside gene matches: 7. The CDR3 here is CASSSLQGWETQYF. As DNA, the CDR3 is TGTGCCAGCAGCTCGTTACAGGGGTGGGAGACCCAGTACTTC. The full variable domain, rest sourced from reference TRBV5-6 and TRBJ2-5, is DAGVTQSPTHLIKTRGQQVTLRCSPKSGHDTVSWYQQALGQGPQFIFQYYEEEERQRGNFPDRFSGHQFPNYSSELNVNALLLGDSALYLCASSSLQGWETQYFGPGTRLLVL.

The J gene is TRBJ2-3, the V gene TRBV15, with D possibly matching TRBD2 (6 bases). Germline V gene data show CDR1 as LNHNV and CDR2 as YYDKDF (reference sequence). The V end lost 5 bases, the J end lost 2 bases, and 17 bases lay between the germline ends. The CDR3 covers 16 residues. This CDR3 reads CATSGDLVSATDTQYF. CDR3 sequence (DNA): TGTGCCACCAGCGGGGACTTGGTTTCCGCCACAGATACGCAGTATTTT.

This clone was detected once. The chain links TRBV2 to TRBJ1-6, with 7 bases that match TRBD1. Unmatched junction bases numbered 7, after V lost 8 bases and J lost 0 bases. There are 16 residues in the CDR3. Germline V gene sequence: CDR1 SNHLY, CDR2 FYNNEI. CDR3 in DNA: TGTGCCAGCGAGCTAGGGGGCTACTCCTATAATTCACCCCTCCACTTT. Its translation: CASELGGYSYNSPLHF.

In its sample, this clone was seen once. For the CDR3, the DNA is TGTGCCAGCAGCTTGGAATCAGGAAGGGTGGAGACCCAGTACTTC. Translation gives CASSLESGRVETQYF. The chain couples TRBV5-6 to TRBJ2-5; D call uncertain. Trimming pared 0 bases from V and 5 bases from J, leaving 14 bases between. The CDR3 is made up of 15 amino acids. Germline CDR1 and CDR2: SGHDT and YYEEEE.

This rearrangement joins TRBV19 to TRBJ2-2; D possibly uses TRBD1 or TRBD2 (6 bases each). Germline lookup yields CDR1 LNHDA and CDR2 SQIVND (reference sequence). Trimming pared 0 bases from V and 6 bases from J, leaving 11 bases between. CDR3 size: 15 residues. The CDR3 bases are TGTGCCAGTAGTATAGATTCCGGGGGCGCCGGGGAGCTGTTTTTT. Amino acid sequence: CASSIDSGGAGELFF.

The V and J genes are TRBV6-5 and TRBJ2-3; a weak D match, TRBD1 (5 bases). Germline CDR1 reads MNHEY; CDR2 reads SVGAGI. Trimming shortened V by 4 bases and J by 2 bases, and 10 bases separated the two germline ends. The CDR3 is 14 amino acids. CDR3 sequence reads: CASSSLGATDTQYF. The CDR3 region has the DNA TGTGCCAGCAGTTCCCTAGGGGCCACAGATACGCAGTATTTT.

The chain links TRBV6-6 to TRBJ1-2; 9 nucleotides line up with TRBD1. In germline, CDR1 is MNHNY, CDR2 SVGAGI (reference sequence). V lost 0 bases and J lost 2; bases outside the gene matches: 1. There are 15 residues in the CDR3. In DNA form, the CDR3 reads TGTGCCAGCAGTTACTCGGGGACAGGGAACTATGGCTACACCTTC. Translation: CASSYSGTGNYGYTF.